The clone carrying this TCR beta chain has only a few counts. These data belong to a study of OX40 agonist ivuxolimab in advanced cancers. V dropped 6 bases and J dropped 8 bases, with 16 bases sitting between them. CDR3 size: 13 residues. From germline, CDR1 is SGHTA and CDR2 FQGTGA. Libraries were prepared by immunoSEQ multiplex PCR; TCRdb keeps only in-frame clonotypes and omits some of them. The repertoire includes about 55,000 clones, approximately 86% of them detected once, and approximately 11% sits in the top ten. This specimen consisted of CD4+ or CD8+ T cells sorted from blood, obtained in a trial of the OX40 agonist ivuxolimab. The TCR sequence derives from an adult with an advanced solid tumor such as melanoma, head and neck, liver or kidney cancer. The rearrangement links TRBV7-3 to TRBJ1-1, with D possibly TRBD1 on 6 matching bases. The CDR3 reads CASRGDTLREAFF. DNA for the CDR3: TGTGCCAGCAGAGGGGACACCCTGAGGGAAGCTTTCTTT.